What follows are 31 T cell receptor beta chains derived from one specimen sequenced in a study of a mutant IDH1 vaccine in newly diagnosed glioma. Time point specified: week 5, during vaccination. Doses of 300 ug of mutant IDH1 20-mer peptide were given with topical imiquimod. Their specific antigens are unknown. Assay used: immunoSEQ multiplex PCR; TCRdb lists only in-frame clones, some missing. The sample has approximately 35,000 clones; about three fifths are singletons. Material: PBMCs, obtained from a glioma patient whose treatment included an IDH1 peptide vaccine. The receptor source for this set is a woman aged 18-29 years with glioma.

This clone has just one count. V and J are TRBV25-1 and TRBJ2-5, with TRBD1 matching over 7 bases. The DNA end is a closer match to TRBJ2-7, so the J assignment may be wrong. This CDR3 contains 14 residues. Per germline, CDR1 MGHDK and CDR2 SYGVNS. The CDR3 DNA follows: TGTGCCAGCAGTGCGACAGGGCTGGTCTACGAGCAGTACTTC. Protein sequence: CASSATGLVYEQYF.

This clone was seen only a few times. This chain joins TRBV4-1 and TRBJ1-4; the D is unclear. The CDR3 loop spans 15 amino acids. Per germline, CDR1 MGHRA and CDR2 YSYEKL. With 4 bases removed from V and 5 bases from J, the gap between germline ends came to 14 bases. CDR3 coding DNA: TGCGCCAGCAGCCCCCGGTGGGATGGGAATGAAAAACTGTTTTTT. The encoded protein is CASSPRWDGNEKLFF.

CDR3 in DNA: TGTGCCAGCAGCTATAGACAGGGGGGGAATATGGGGAGTGGTCAGCCCCAGCATTTT. This codes for CASSYRQGGNMGSGQPQHF. This rearrangement joins TRBV7-8 to TRBJ1-5; 9 positions match TRBD1. The CDR3 length is 19 residues. V lost 4 bases to trimming and J lost 6 bases; unmatched junction nucleotides: 19. Germline CDR1 SGHVS, CDR2 FQNEAQ.

The V gene is TRBV27, the J gene TRBJ2-1; 10 bases fit TRBD1. CDR1 MNHEY and CDR2 SMNVEV come from the germline V gene (reference sequence). V trimming: 3 bases; J trimming: 7 bases; junction bases outside the gene matches: 6. This CDR3 contains 15 residues. CDR3 DNA: TGTGCCAGCAGTTTTCGGGACAGGGGAAGGAATGAGCAGTTCTTC. It codes for CASSFRDRGRNEQFF.

This chain connects TRBV19 to TRBJ1-2; a weak D match, TRBD1 (6 bases). The CDR3 is 12 residues long. V was cut by 6 bases and J by 3 bases, with 8 bases left in between. Germline V lookup: CDR1 LNHDA, CDR2 SQIVND (reference sequence). This chain's CDR3 is CASSKGDYGYTF. CDR3 DNA: TGTGCCAGTAGCAAGGGGGACTATGGCTACACCTTC.

The rearrangement joins TRBV4-1 to TRBJ2-1, with D perhaps matching TRBD2 (6 bases). The germline CDR1 and CDR2 sequences are MGHRA and YSYEKL. Trimming took 2 bases from V and 0 from J, leaving 14 bases between them. The CDR3 is made up of 17 amino acids. CDR3 nucleotide sequence: TGCGCCAGCAGCCAACCGTTACGGGGGAGCTCCTACAATGAGCAGTTCTTC. This translates into CASSQPLRGSSYNEQFF.

V and J are TRBV28 and TRBJ2-7, with 12 bases fitting TRBD2. Germline values: CDR1 MDHEN, CDR2 SYDVKM. CDR3 length: 17 residues. V was pared by 6 bases and J by 2 bases, with 11 bases of the junction left unmatched. DNA of the CDR3: TGTGCCAGCAGGCTAAGACCTAGACTAGCGGGGGCCTACGAGCAGTACTTC. Translated: CASRLRPRLAGAYEQYF.

This clone has only one observation. The gene calls are TRBV7-8 and TRBJ2-7, with D possibly being TRBD1 (6 bases). This CDR3 spans 12 amino acids. V gave up 5 bases and J gave up 6 bases, with 11 bases separating them. The germline V gene has CDR1 SGHVS and CDR2 FQNEAQ. CDR3 protein: CASSTRQAEQYF. For the CDR3, the DNA is TGTGCCAGCAGCACCCGACAGGCCGAGCAGTACTTC.

The chain links TRBV4-1 to TRBJ2-5; TRBD1 is a possible D gene (5 bases). Judging by the DNA end, TRBJ2-7 fits better; the J call may be wrong. The CDR3 length is 16 residues. Looked up from germline, CDR1 is MGHRA and CDR2 is YSYEKL. In DNA form, the CDR3 reads TGCGCCAGCAGCCAAGATCGTTTGGACACCCTCTACGAGCAGTACTTC. This encodes CASSQDRLDTLYEQYF.

This clone was counted only a few times. This chain links TRBV29-1 with TRBJ2-1; D is perhaps TRBD1 (6 bases). Trimming stripped 2 bases from V and 8 bases from J, with 22 bases between. Per germline, CDR1 SQVTM and CDR2 ANQGSEA. The CDR3 is made up of 16 amino acids. CDR3 residues: CSVESVAGARVDEQFF. In DNA, the CDR3 is TGCAGCGTTGAATCCGTGGCAGGGGCTAGGGTCGATGAGCAGTTCTTC.

The V and J genes are TRBV11-3 and TRBJ2-1; no clear D. The CDR3 has 12 amino acids. CDR1 SGHNT and CDR2 YENEEA come from the germline V gene. Trimming shortened V by 1 base and J by 11 bases, and 9 bases separated the two germline ends. CDR3 in DNA: TGTGCCAGCAGCTTAGGGAGCCGGCAGCAGTTCTTC. Amino acids: CASSLGSRQQFF.

The chain links TRBV7-2 to TRBJ2-5; 12 bases are shared with TRBD2. V was pared by 5 bases and J by 14 bases, with 15 bases of the junction left unmatched. From germline, CDR1 is SGHTA and CDR2 FQGNSA. There are 15 residues in the CDR3. The CDR3, as DNA: TGTGCCAGCAGCGCCTCCCGGGGACTAGCGGGCCCACAATACTTC. Translated, it gives CASSASRGLAGPQYF.

This clone was seen a few times. The rearrangement links TRBV6-5 to TRBJ1-1; 8 positions match TRBD1. Trimming removed 8 bases from V and 4 bases from J; junction bases left unmatched: 9. There are 14 residues in the CDR3. Germline CDR1 reads MNHEY; CDR2 reads SVGAGI. CDR3 sequence: CASRVRTGFTEAFF. The CDR3 nucleotides read TGTGCCAGCCGGGTTCGGACAGGGTTCACTGAAGCTTTCTTT.

V usage is TRBV5-5 and J usage is TRBJ1-5; no firm D call. V lost 3 bases to trimming and J lost 3 bases, with 13 bases between them. Germline-derived CDR1 and CDR2 are SGHKS and YYEKEE (reference sequence). The CDR3 totals 15 residues. CDR3: CASSSGANLNQPQHF. CDR3 DNA: TGTGCCAGCAGCTCCGGTGCCAATCTCAATCAGCCCCAGCATTTT.

The chain couples TRBV10-3 to TRBJ2-5; the D gene is possibly TRBD2 (6 bases). The CDR3 extends over 14 amino acids. Germline V gene data show CDR1 as ENHRY and CDR2 as SYGVKD. Trimming removed 5 bases from V and 3 bases from J, with 13 bases in between. The CDR3, as DNA: TGTGCCATCAGTCCCGGGAGCGTAAAAGAGACCCAGTACTTC. The encoded protein is CAISPGSVKETQYF.

The chain carries TRBV4-1 and TRBJ1-1; D not resolved. V was shortened by 3 bases and J by 5 bases, with 13 bases between the two germline ends. Germline values: CDR1 MGHRA, CDR2 YSYEKL. There are 14 residues in the CDR3. This CDR3 reads CASSHLIHSTEAFF. The CDR3 DNA is TGCGCCAGCAGCCATTTAATCCATAGTACTGAAGCTTTCTTT.

The CDR3 here is CASSLRQYSGNTIYF. The CDR3 DNA reads as TGTGCCAGCAGCTTACGGCAGTACTCTGGAAACACCATATATTTT. This chain uses TRBV7-9 with TRBJ1-3; D is ambiguous. Trimming left V 2 bases short and J 0 bases short, with 8 bases between. CDR1 is SEHNR, CDR2 FQNEAQ, per germline (reference sequence). The CDR3 is 15 amino acids.

The genes are TRBV19 and TRBJ2-7; TRBD2 matches 9 bases. The germline V gene has CDR1 LNHDA and CDR2 SQIVND (reference sequence). CDR3 length: 15 amino acids. V lost 2 bases to trimming and J lost 5 bases; unmatched junction nucleotides: 7. The DNA of the CDR3 is TGTGCCAGTAGTATATCGGCGGGAGGGCCCAACGAGCAGTACTTC. Translating it yields CASSISAGGPNEQYF.

The CDR3 protein is CAISEYQQGLGTEAFF. In DNA form, the CDR3 reads TGTGCCATCAGTGAGTACCAACAGGGCTTAGGCACTGAAGCTTTCTTT. The rearrangement joins TRBV10-3 to TRBJ1-1, with D perhaps matching TRBD1 (6 bases). Germline lookup yields CDR1 ENHRY and CDR2 SYGVKD. V gave up 1 base and J gave up 4 bases, with 16 bases separating them. There are 16 residues in the CDR3.

This clone has more than one count but fewer than ten. The V call is TRBV13, the J call TRBJ1-2; 7 bases are shared with TRBD1. CDR1 is PRHDT and CDR2 is FYEKMQ in the germline V gene (reference sequence). With V trimmed by 4 bases and J by 7 bases, 15 bases remained unmatched. There are 16 residues in the CDR3. The CDR3 region has the DNA TGTGCCAGCAGCTCGGGAATGACAGGGAGATCAATTGGCTACACCTTC. It encodes CASSSGMTGRSIGYTF.

V usage is TRBV7-8 and J usage is TRBJ2-5, with a possible D match to TRBD2 (5 bases). With 2 bases removed from V and 7 bases from J, the gap between germline ends came to 17 bases. The CDR3 spans 15 residues. From germline, CDR1 is SGHVS and CDR2 FQNEAQ. For the CDR3, the DNA is TGTGCCAGCAGCTTACGGGTTCCGGACTCAGGGACCCAGTACTTC. It codes for CASSLRVPDSGTQYF. The full variable domain, its missing parts supplied by reference TRBV7-8 and TRBJ2-5, is GAGVSQSPRYKVAKRGQDVALRCDPISGHVSLFWYQQALGQGPEFLTYFQNEAQLDKSGLPSDRFFAERPEGSVSTLKIQRTQQEDSAVYLCASSLRVPDSGTQYFGPGTRLLVL.

The V call is TRBV7-8, the J call TRBJ1-1, with D maybe TRBD1 (6 bases). This CDR3 has 13 residues. V shed 4 bases and J shed 0 bases, with 6 bases lying between them. Germline CDR1 and CDR2: SGHVS and FQNEAQ. This chain's CDR3 is CASSSGVNTEAFF. CDR3 nucleotides: TGTGCCAGCAGCTCAGGGGTGAACACTGAAGCTTTCTTT.

The chain couples TRBV6-6 to TRBJ2-5; 12 positions agree with TRBD2. The germline CDR1 and CDR2 sequences are MNHNY and SVGAGI (reference sequence). The junction had 4 bases not matched to a gene; V was cut back by 6 bases and J by 5 bases. This CDR3 contains 14 residues. The CDR3 spells CASRASGGAETQYF. CDR3 sequence (DNA): TGTGCCAGCAGAGCTAGCGGGGGGGCTGAGACCCAGTACTTC.

The table lists this clone with a few counts. V usage is TRBV7-9 and J usage is TRBJ2-2; 9 nucleotides match TRBD2. Germline assignment: CDR1 SEHNR and CDR2 FQNEAQ (reference sequence). Germline trimming cut 8 bases from V and 11 bases from J; bases unmatched to any gene: 9. This CDR3 has 13 amino acids. Here the CDR3 reads CASLLAGRYELFF. CDR3 coding DNA: TGTGCCAGCCTCCTAGCGGGGAGGTATGAGCTGTTTTTT.

The CDR3 DNA is TGTGCCAGTAGTACAAAGACAGGGACCGGGGAGCTGTTTTTT. The encoded protein is CASSTKTGTGELFF. V and J are TRBV19 and TRBJ2-2, with TRBD1 matching over 7 bases. V lost 4 bases and J lost 5; bases outside the gene matches: 4. Germline V lookup: CDR1 LNHDA, CDR2 SQIVND (reference sequence). This CDR3 has 14 amino acids.

V and J are TRBV5-6 and TRBJ1-1; D gene unclear. V dropped 0 bases and J dropped 0 bases, with 15 bases sitting between them. This CDR3 is built from 17 residues. CDR1 SGHDT and CDR2 YYEEEE come from the germline V gene. Here the CDR3 reads CASSLVRISGMNTEAFF. The CDR3 DNA reads TGTGCCAGCAGCTTGGTACGGATCTCGGGCATGAACACTGAAGCTTTCTTT.

The chain couples TRBV2 to TRBJ2-1; 14 positions agree with TRBD2. The germline gives CDR1 SNHLY, CDR2 FYNNEI. This CDR3 has 14 amino acids. The J segment lost 14 bases and the V segment lost 6 bases, leaving 9 bases of the junction unmatched. CDR3 amino acids: CASRATSGGVEEFF. The CDR3 DNA reads TGTGCCAGCAGGGCGACTAGCGGGGGGGTCGAGGAGTTCTTC.

The CDR3 spells CASSTGTSGRLDEQFF. In DNA form, the CDR3 reads TGCGCCAGCAGCACCGGGACTAGCGGGAGGCTCGATGAGCAGTTCTTC. The chain carries TRBV5-1 and TRBJ2-1, with TRBD2 identical over 15 bases. CDR1 is SGHRS, CDR2 YFSETQ, per germline. The CDR3 is made up of 16 amino acids. Unmatched junction bases numbered 7, after V lost 4 bases and J lost 8 bases.

The V call is TRBV9, the J call TRBJ2-1; D perhaps matches TRBD2 (6 bases). CDR3 length: 15 amino acids. Germline values: CDR1 SGDLS, CDR2 YYNGEE. The V end was cut by 3 bases, the J end by 2 bases, with 12 bases between. This CDR3 reads CASSESGLAYNEQFF. CDR3 bases: TGTGCCAGCAGCGAGTCGGGACTGGCCTACAATGAGCAGTTCTTC.

This clone occurred a few times. This chain joins TRBV29-1 and TRBJ1-1; D remains unclear. Trimming pared 4 bases from V and 1 base from J, leaving 13 bases between. The germline V gene has CDR1 SQVTM and CDR2 ANQGSEA. The CDR3 contains 14 residues. The CDR3: CSVVGYQANTEAFF. CDR3 bases: TGCAGCGTTGTTGGTTACCAAGCGAACACTGAAGCTTTCTTT.

This clone has a handful of counts. The rearrangement uses TRBV6-7 and TRBJ1-2; possibly TRBD1 for D (6 bases). TRBV6-7 is marked as an open reading frame, function uncertain. This CDR3 has 13 amino acids. Trimming cost V 2 bases and J 8 bases, with 12 bases left between them. This CDR3 is CASSYGGQDGYTF. CDR3 nucleotides: TGTGCCAGCAGTTACGGGGGGCAGGACGGCTACACCTTC.